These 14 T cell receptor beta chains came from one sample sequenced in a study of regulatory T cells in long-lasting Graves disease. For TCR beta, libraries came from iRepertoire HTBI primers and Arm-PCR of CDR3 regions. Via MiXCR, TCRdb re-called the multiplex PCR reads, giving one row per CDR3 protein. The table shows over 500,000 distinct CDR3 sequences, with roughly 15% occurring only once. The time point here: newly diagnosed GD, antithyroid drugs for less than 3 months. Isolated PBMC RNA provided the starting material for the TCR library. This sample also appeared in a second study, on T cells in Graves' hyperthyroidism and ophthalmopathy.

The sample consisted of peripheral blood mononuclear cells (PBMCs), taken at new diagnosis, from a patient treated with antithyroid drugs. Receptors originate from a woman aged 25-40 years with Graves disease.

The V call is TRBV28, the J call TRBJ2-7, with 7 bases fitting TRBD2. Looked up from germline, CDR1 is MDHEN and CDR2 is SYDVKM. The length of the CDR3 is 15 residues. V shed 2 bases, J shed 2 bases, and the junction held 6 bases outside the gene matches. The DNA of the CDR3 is TGTGCCAGCAGTTTAGGGGAGGGGATAGCCTACGAGCAGTACTTC. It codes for CASSLGEGIAYEQYF. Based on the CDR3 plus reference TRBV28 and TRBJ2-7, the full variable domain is DVKVTQSSRYLVKRTGEKVFLECVQDMDHENMFWYRQDPGLGLRLIYFSYDVKMKEKGDIPEGYSVSREKKERFSLILESASTNQTSMYLCASSLGEGIAYEQYFGPGTRLTVT.

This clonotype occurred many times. As DNA, the CDR3 is TGTGCCAGCAGCTTTGCCAGCCACAATGAGCAGTTCTTC. As protein: CASSFASHNEQFF. The rearrangement links TRBV5-5 to TRBJ2-1; D is unresolved. Trimming took off 2 bases at V and 5 bases at J, with 8 bases between the two ends. In germline, CDR1 is SGHKS, CDR2 YYEKEE (reference sequence). CDR3 size: 13 residues.

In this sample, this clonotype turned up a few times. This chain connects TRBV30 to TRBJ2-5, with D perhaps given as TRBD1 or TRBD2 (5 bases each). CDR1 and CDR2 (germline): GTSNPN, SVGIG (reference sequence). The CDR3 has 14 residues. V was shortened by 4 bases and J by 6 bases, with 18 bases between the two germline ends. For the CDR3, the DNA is TGTGCCTGGACCGAGGGGTCCGGGGTTCAGACCCAGTACTTC. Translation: CAWTEGSGVQTQYF.

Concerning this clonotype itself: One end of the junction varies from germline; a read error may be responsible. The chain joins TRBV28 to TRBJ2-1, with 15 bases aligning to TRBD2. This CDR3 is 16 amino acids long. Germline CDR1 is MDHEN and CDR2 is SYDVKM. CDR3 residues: CASSLGLAGGYNEQLF. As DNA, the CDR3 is TGTGCCAGCAGCCTTGGACTAGCGGGAGGGTACAATGAGCAGCTCTTC.

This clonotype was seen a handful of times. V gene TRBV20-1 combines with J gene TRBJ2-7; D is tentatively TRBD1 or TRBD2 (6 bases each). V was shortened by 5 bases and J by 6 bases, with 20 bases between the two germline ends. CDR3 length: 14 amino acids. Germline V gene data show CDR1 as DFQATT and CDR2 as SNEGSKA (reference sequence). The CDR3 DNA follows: TGCAGTGCTGTCCTCGATTCGGGGGCCGGCGAGCAGTACTTC. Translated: CSAVLDSGAGEQYF.

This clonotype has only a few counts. CDR3 sequence reads: CASSPQNSGNTIYF. The CDR3 DNA is TGTGCCAGCAGTCCACAGAACTCTGGAAACACCATATATTTT. The V gene is TRBV6-1, the J gene TRBJ1-3, with D hard to call. Trimming stripped 5 bases from V and 0 bases from J, with 8 bases between. CDR1 MNHNS and CDR2 SASEGT come from the germline V gene. The CDR3 has 14 amino acids.

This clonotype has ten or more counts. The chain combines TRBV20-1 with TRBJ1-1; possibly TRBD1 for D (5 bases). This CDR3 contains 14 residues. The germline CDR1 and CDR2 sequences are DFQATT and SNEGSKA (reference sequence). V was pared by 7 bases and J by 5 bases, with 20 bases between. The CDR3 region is CSVAGSSLGTEAFF. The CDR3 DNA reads TGCAGTGTTGCAGGGTCAAGTCTAGGGACTGAAGCTTTCTTT.

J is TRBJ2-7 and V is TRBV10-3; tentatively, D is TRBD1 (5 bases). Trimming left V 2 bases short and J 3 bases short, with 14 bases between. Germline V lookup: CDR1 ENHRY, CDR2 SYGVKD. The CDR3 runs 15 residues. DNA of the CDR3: TGTGCCATCAGTGAGGGCCAGGGTGTTGGCTACGAGCAGTACTTC. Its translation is CAISEGQGVGYEQYF.

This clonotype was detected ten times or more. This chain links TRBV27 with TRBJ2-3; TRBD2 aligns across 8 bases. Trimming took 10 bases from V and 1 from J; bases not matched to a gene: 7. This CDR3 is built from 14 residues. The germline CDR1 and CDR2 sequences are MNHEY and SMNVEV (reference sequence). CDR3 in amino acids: CATKRERGTDTQYF. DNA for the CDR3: TGTGCCACCAAGCGGGAGAGGGGCACAGATACGCAGTATTTT.

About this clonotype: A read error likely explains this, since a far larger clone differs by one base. Written as DNA, the CDR3 is TGTGCCAGCAGTTTAGGGGCCTACTACGAGCAGTTCTTC. Its protein is CASSLGAYYEQFF. The chain links TRBV12-3 or TRBV12-4 to TRBJ2-1; no clear D. The CDR3 is made up of 13 amino acids. Deletions cut 1 base from V and 10 bases from J, with 11 bases between.

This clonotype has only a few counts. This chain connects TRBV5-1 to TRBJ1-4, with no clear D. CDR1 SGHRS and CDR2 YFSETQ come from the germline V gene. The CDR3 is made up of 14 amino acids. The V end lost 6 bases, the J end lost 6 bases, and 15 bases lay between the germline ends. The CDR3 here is CASKARVTDEKLFF. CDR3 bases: TGCGCCAGCAAGGCGCGCGTAACGGATGAAAAACTGTTTTTT.

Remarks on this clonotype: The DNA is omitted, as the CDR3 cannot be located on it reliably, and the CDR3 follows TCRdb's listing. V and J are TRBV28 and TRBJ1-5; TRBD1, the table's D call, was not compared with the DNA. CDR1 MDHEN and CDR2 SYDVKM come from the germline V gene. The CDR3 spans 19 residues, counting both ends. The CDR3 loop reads CASSLAGEQYFGPGQPQHF.

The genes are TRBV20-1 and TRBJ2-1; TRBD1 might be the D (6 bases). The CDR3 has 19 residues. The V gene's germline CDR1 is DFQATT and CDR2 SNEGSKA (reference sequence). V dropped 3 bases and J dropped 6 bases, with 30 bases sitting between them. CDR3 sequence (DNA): TGCAGTGCTAGCGTTGCGCAGGGGATGGCGGTCTCTCCCCCCAATGAGCAGTTCTTC. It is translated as CSASVAQGMAVSPPNEQFF.

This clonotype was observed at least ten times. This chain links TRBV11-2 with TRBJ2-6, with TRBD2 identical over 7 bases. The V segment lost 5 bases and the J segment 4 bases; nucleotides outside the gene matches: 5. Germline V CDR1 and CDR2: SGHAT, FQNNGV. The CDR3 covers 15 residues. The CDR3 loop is CASSRGGIGANVLTF. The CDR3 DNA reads TGTGCCAGCAGCAGGGGAGGGATCGGGGCCAACGTCCTGACTTTC.